Below are 23 T cell receptor beta chains sequenced from a single sample in a study of OX40 agonist ivuxolimab in advanced cancers. The assay was immunoSEQ multiplex PCR, and TCRdb's table has in-frame clones only and misses some. Among some 130,000 clones listed, over 75% were seen once. The material sequenced was CD4+ or CD8+ T cells sorted from blood, taken in a trial of the OX40 agonist ivuxolimab. Every receptor here comes from an adult with an advanced solid tumor such as melanoma, head and neck, liver or kidney cancer.

The chain combines TRBV5-8 with TRBJ1-2; D is uncertain. V shed 4 bases and J shed 8 bases, with 12 bases lying between them. This CDR3 region has 12 residues. Germline V gene data show CDR1 as SGHTS and CDR2 as YDEGEE. CDR3 coding DNA: TGTGCCAGCAGCCCGAATCGGTACGGCTACACCTTC. This translates into CASSPNRYGYTF.

The V gene is TRBV19, the J gene TRBJ2-6; D tentatively fits TRBD1 or TRBD2 (5 bases each). Germline V gene data show CDR1 as LNHDA and CDR2 as SQIVND (reference sequence). The CDR3 has 18 residues. V was shortened by 4 bases and J by 3 bases, with 19 bases between the two germline ends. CDR3 in DNA: TGTGCCAGTAGTACTTTCAAGGGGACCTACTTTGGGGCCAACGTCCTGACTTTC. This encodes CASSTFKGTYFGANVLTF. The full variable domain, in which reference TRBV19 and TRBJ2-6 provide the parts outside the CDR3, is DGGITQSPKYLFRKEGQNVTLSCEQNLNHDAMYWYRQDPGQGLRLIYYSQIVNDFQKGDIAEGYSVSREKKESFPLTVTSAQKNPTAFYLCASSTFKGTYFGANVLTFGAGSRLTVL.

V and J are TRBV5-1 and TRBJ2-1, with a weak D call TRBD2 (6 bases). The germline gives CDR1 SGHRS, CDR2 YFSETQ. Trimming pared 4 bases from V and 14 bases from J, leaving 13 bases between. The CDR3 totals 11 residues. CDR3 nucleotide sequence: TGCGCCAGCAGCGACACTAGCTCTAAGTTCTTC. This encodes CASSDTSSKFF.

This sequence joins TRBV27 and TRBJ1-1; TRBD1 aligns across 7 bases. The CDR3 runs 15 residues. The germline gives CDR1 MNHEY, CDR2 SMNVEV (reference sequence). The V segment lost 4 bases and the J segment 5 bases; nucleotides outside the gene matches: 10. CDR3 bases: TGTGCCAGCAGTTCCAACAGGGGATCGAGGACTGAAGCTTTCTTT. Translating gives CASSSNRGSRTEAFF.

This clone was recorded only once. The chain employs TRBV18 and TRBJ1-4; D remains unclear. The V gene's germline CDR1 is KGHSH and CDR2 LQKENI. The CDR3 is made up of 15 amino acids. Trimming took 4 bases from V and 3 from J, leaving 12 bases between them. The CDR3 nucleotides are TGTGCCAGCTCACTCCTGGGGTATTCTAATGAAAAACTGTTTTTT. The encoded protein is CASSLLGYSNEKLFF.

The chain is built from TRBV18 and TRBJ2-1, with D possibly being TRBD1 (6 bases). The CDR3 is made up of 16 amino acids. Germline loops: CDR1 KGHSH, CDR2 LQKENI. Between the trimmed V and J ends, which lost 7 bases and 0 bases, there was a span of 16 bases. The CDR3, as DNA: TGTGCCAGCTACTTCTCAGGGGCCGCCTCCTACAATGAGCAGTTCTTC. This translates into CASYFSGAASYNEQFF.

This clone was picked up a small number of times. The chain couples TRBV28 to TRBJ2-7; D is undetermined. Per the germline V gene, CDR1 is MDHEN and CDR2 is SYDVKM. The CDR3 consists of 14 residues. Trimming removed 5 bases at V and 0 bases at J, with 11 bases between. The DNA for the CDR3 is TGTGCCAGCAGTCCCTCCCCTAGCTCCTACGAGCAGTACTTC. Encoded protein: CASSPSPSSYEQYF.

The chain carries TRBV11-2 and TRBJ2-1; D not resolved. V was cut by 2 bases and J by 8 bases, with 4 bases left in between. The CDR3 length is 11 residues. Per germline, CDR1 SGHAT and CDR2 FQNNGV. CDR3 in DNA: TGTGCCAGCAGCTTAATCTATGAGCAGTTCTTC. It yields the protein CASSLIYEQFF.

As for this clone: Additional DNA sequences in this sample encode the identical CDR3. The chain combines TRBV5-1 with TRBJ2-3; D is perhaps TRBD2 (5 bases). This CDR3 region has 15 residues. The V end was cut by 0 bases, the J end by 4 bases, with 12 bases between. Germline V lookup: CDR1 SGHRS, CDR2 YFSETQ. The CDR3 is CASSLGLADADTQYF. CDR3 bases: TGCGCCAGCAGCTTGGGGCTAGCTGACGCAGATACGCAGTATTTT.

Only one count was recorded for this clone. The CDR3 DNA is TGTGCCAGCAGCAACCTACCCCCAGGGGCGAACACCGGGGAGCTGTTTTTT. Translating gives CASSNLPPGANTGELFF. This rearrangement joins TRBV7-9 to TRBJ2-2, with D tentatively TRBD1 (6 bases). Germline CDR1 SEHNR, CDR2 FQNEAQ (reference sequence). This CDR3 has 17 residues. The V end lost 5 bases, the J end lost 0 bases, and 16 bases lay between the germline ends.

J is TRBJ1-2 and V is TRBV6-1; a possible D gene is TRBD1 (5 bases). Trimming cost V 7 bases and J 3 bases, with 18 bases left between them. The germline V gene encodes CDR1 MNHNS and CDR2 SASEGT. CDR3 length: 15 residues. This chain's CDR3 is CASTAGTAPHYGYTF. CDR3 nucleotide sequence: TGTGCCAGCACCGCCGGGACGGCGCCCCACTATGGCTACACCTTC.

The table lists this clone with a count of one. This rearrangement joins TRBV11-2 to TRBJ2-5; TRBD2 matches at 14 bases. Germline V gives CDR1 SGHAT, CDR2 FQNNGV. The CDR3 covers 18 residues. Germline trimming cut 0 bases from V and 4 bases from J; bases unmatched to any gene: 7. For the CDR3, the DNA is TGTGCCAGCAGCTTAGAAGGGACTAGCGGGAGATCTGGAGAGACCCAGTACTTC. Its protein is CASSLEGTSGRSGETQYF.

The CDR3 spells CASSEWGTGNTIYF. The CDR3 nucleotides read TGTGCCAGCAGTGAATGGGGGACTGGAAACACCATATATTTT. The chain joins TRBV6-1 to TRBJ1-3; D is perhaps TRBD1 (5 bases). The V gene's germline CDR1 is MNHNS and CDR2 SASEGT. The V gene lost 2 bases and the J gene lost 2 bases, with 7 bases spanning the gap. The CDR3 loop spans 14 amino acids.

J is TRBJ2-2 and V is TRBV7-3; 8 positions match TRBD2. Germline loops: CDR1 SGHTA, CDR2 FQGTGA. Trimming cost V 3 bases and J 4 bases; bases outside gene matches: 7. The CDR3 runs to 16 residues. DNA for the CDR3: TGTGCCAGCAGCTTTGCGGGAGGAGGGAGCACCGGGGAGCTGTTTTTT. This encodes CASSFAGGGSTGELFF. Complete variable domain (other parts from reference TRBV7-3 and TRBJ2-2): GAGVSQTPSNKVTEKGKYVELRCDPISGHTALYWYRQSLGQGPEFLIYFQGTGAADDSGLPNDRFFAVRPEGSVSTLKIQRTERGDSAVYLCASSFAGGGSTGELFFGEGSRLTVL.

This chain links TRBV18 with TRBJ1-1, with D unresolved. Germline assignment: CDR1 KGHSH and CDR2 LQKENI. Trimming cost V 5 bases and J 4 bases, with 11 bases left between them. The CDR3 consists of 13 residues. CDR3 DNA sequence: TGTGCCAGCTCAATGAGGGAGGTCACTGAAGCTTTCTTT. Translation: CASSMREVTEAFF. The full variable domain, with the rest looked up from reference TRBV18 and TRBJ1-1, is NAGVMQNPRHLVRRRGQEARLRCSPMKGHSHVYWYRQLPEEGLKFMVYLQKENIIDESGMPKERFSAEFPKEGPSILRIQQVVRGDSAAYFCASSMREVTEAFFGQGTRLTVV.

A note on this clone: The sample carries other DNA sequences with the same CDR3. The chain employs TRBV5-1 and TRBJ1-1; D uncertain. Trimming took 2 bases from V and 5 from J, leaving 10 bases between them. Germline V lookup: CDR1 SGHRS, CDR2 YFSETQ. CDR3 length: 13 amino acids. The CDR3 sequence is CASSFEGRTEAFF. CDR3 nucleotides: TGCGCCAGCAGCTTTGAGGGCCGGACTGAAGCTTTCTTT. The variable domain in full, with the rest retrieved from reference TRBV5-1 and TRBJ1-1, is KAGVTQTPRYLIKTRGQQVTLSCSPISGHRSVSWYQQTPGQGLQFLFEYFSETQRNKGNFPGRFSGRQFSNSRSEMNVSTLELGDSALYLCASSFEGRTEAFFGQGTRLTVV.

The rearrangement joins TRBV18 to TRBJ1-5; 7 bases agree with TRBD1. The CDR3 contains 15 residues. J lost 5 bases, V lost 6 bases, and 10 bases had no gene match. CDR1 is KGHSH, CDR2 LQKENI, per germline. DNA of the CDR3: TGTGCCAGCTCGCAGAATACAGGGGAGTATCAGCCCCAGCATTTT. This codes for CASSQNTGEYQPQHF.

The genes are TRBV28 and TRBJ2-7; D not resolved. Trimming removed 6 bases at V and 5 bases at J, with 8 bases between. This CDR3 is built from 11 residues. Germline V CDR1 and CDR2: MDHEN, SYDVKM. DNA of the CDR3: TGTGCCAGCAGCTCCCGGGACGAGCAGTACTTC. Its protein product is CASSSRDEQYF.

This sequence joins TRBV7-2 and TRBJ2-6; D is undetermined. The V end lost 5 bases, the J end lost 5 bases, and 22 bases lay between the germline ends. The CDR3 is 18 amino acids. The germline V gene encodes CDR1 SGHTA and CDR2 FQGNSA. CDR3 DNA: TGTGCCAGCAGCACGCGCATGAGACGACAAAGTCGGGCCAACGTCCTGACTTTC. Amino acids: CASSTRMRRQSRANVLTF.

V usage is TRBV7-3 and J usage is TRBJ2-1, with a tentative D call TRBD1 (6 bases). This CDR3 has 17 amino acids. Looked up from germline, CDR1 is SGHTA and CDR2 is FQGTGA. Trimming took off 3 bases at V and 5 bases at J, with 20 bases between the two ends. The chain's CDR3 is CASSFMAAGVGNNEQFF. CDR3 in DNA: TGTGCCAGCAGCTTCATGGCGGCAGGGGTAGGAAACAATGAGCAGTTCTTC.

J is TRBJ2-1 and V is TRBV27, with D perhaps matching TRBD1 (6 bases). The CDR3 runs to 16 residues. CDR1 is MNHEY and CDR2 is SMNVEV in the germline V gene (reference sequence). V was cut by 2 bases and J by 9 bases, with 20 bases left in between. The CDR3 DNA reads as TGTGCCAGCAGTTTAGTTGAGGGTGAACAGGGACGTGAGCAGTTCTTC. Protein product: CASSLVEGEQGREQFF.

The chain is built from TRBV7-3 and TRBJ2-7; D may be TRBD1 or TRBD2 (5 bases each). Trimming left V 0 bases short and J 4 bases short, with 7 bases between. The CDR3 is 13 amino acids. Germline V gives CDR1 SGHTA, CDR2 FQGTGA. The CDR3 region is CASSLTGDYEQYF. For the CDR3, the DNA is TGTGCCAGCAGCTTAACGGGGGATTACGAGCAGTACTTC.

This chain joins TRBV30 and TRBJ1-5; 9 bases are a match to TRBD1. The CDR3 contains 17 residues. J gave up 2 bases and V 6 bases, and 14 bases lay outside the gene matches. The V gene's germline CDR1 is GTSNPN and CDR2 SVGIG (reference sequence). In DNA, the CDR3 is TGTGCCTGTGGACAGGGGAAAATGTCGGATGGCAATCAGCCCCAGCATTTT. Amino acids: CACGQGKMSDGNQPQHF.